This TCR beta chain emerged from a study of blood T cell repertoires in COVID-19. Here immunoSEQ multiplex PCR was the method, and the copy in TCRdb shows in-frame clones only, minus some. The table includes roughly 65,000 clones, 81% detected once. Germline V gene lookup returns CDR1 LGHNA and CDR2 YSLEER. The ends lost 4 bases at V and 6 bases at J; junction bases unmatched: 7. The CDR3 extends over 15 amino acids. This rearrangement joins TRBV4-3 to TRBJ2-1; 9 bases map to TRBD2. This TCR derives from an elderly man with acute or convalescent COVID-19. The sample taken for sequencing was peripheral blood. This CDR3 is CASSPSSGTSNEQFF. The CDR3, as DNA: TGCGCCAGCAGCCCATCTAGCGGGACTTCCAATGAGCAGTTCTTC.